One sample yielded the 32 T cell receptor beta chains listed below, sequenced in a study of T-cell memory formation after mild COVID-19. TCRdb independently ran MiXCR on the 5' RACE reads; one entry per CDR3 protein. The sample contains over 150,000 distinct CDR3 sequences, approximately 18% of which appear only once. Sequenced: PBMCs or a T cell subset sorted from them (not recorded which). Every receptor here comes from a man between 18 and 29 years old who had mild COVID-19 (a few samples of this study predate the infection). Cell type and time point are not known.

CDR3 loop: CASSRGLYEQYV. For the CDR3, the DNA is TGTGCCAGCAGTAGGGGCCTCTACGAGCAGTACGTC. The V and J genes are TRBV6-2 or TRBV6-3 and TRBJ2-7, with D maybe TRBD1 (5 bases). Germline V lookup: CDR1 MNHEY, CDR2 SVGEGT. The CDR3 runs to 12 residues. Trimming took 5 bases from V and 3 from J, leaving 8 bases between them.

This clonotype appeared a single time. The chain uses TRBV3-1 and TRBJ2-2, with 8 bases fitting TRBD1. The CDR3 is 16 residues long. Germline values: CDR1 LGHDT, CDR2 YNNKEL (reference sequence). The J segment lost 6 bases and the V segment lost 1 base, leaving 7 bases of the junction unmatched. CDR3 amino acids: CASSQVLRTGSGELFF. The CDR3 coding sequence is TGTGCCAGCAGCCAAGTTCTTCGGACAGGGTCCGGGGAGCTGTTTTTT.

There are a few counts of this clonotype. The chain's CDR3 is CASSSEWGGTDTQYF. The CDR3 nucleotides are TGTGCCAGCAGCTCCGAGTGGGGGGGGACAGATACGCAGTATTTT. This chain links TRBV7-2 with TRBJ2-3; TRBD2 aligns across 7 bases. This CDR3 is 15 amino acids long. V gave up 4 bases and J gave up 3 bases; unmatched junction bases: 7. The germline V gene has CDR1 SGHTA and CDR2 FQGNSA.

This clonotype showed up just a few times. V and J are TRBV2 and TRBJ1-2, with D maybe TRBD1 (6 bases). Germline lookup yields CDR1 SNHLY and CDR2 FYNNEI. CDR3 size: 13 residues. V lost 6 bases to trimming and J lost 5 bases, with 13 bases between them. The CDR3 sequence is CASSLDSDYGYTF. CDR3 sequence (DNA): TGTGCCAGCAGCCTGGACAGCGATTATGGCTACACCTTC.

This chain connects TRBV24-1 to TRBJ2-3, with a tentative D call TRBD1 (6 bases). CDR1 is KGHDR, CDR2 SFDVKD, per germline. The CDR3 covers 14 residues. V was shortened by 4 bases and J by 8 bases, with 15 bases between the two germline ends. In nucleotides, the CDR3 is TGTGCCACCAGTGAGACTACAGGGACGGGTACGCAGTATTTT. Protein sequence: CATSETTGTGTQYF.

About this clonotype: A much bigger clone sits one base away, suggesting this may be a read error. The rearrangement links TRBV5-4 to TRBJ2-1, with D possibly matching TRBD1 (6 bases). This CDR3 comprises 13 residues. The V end lost 4 bases, the J end lost 4 bases, and 9 bases lay between the germline ends. Germline V gene lookup returns CDR1 SGHNT and CDR2 YYREEE (reference sequence). The CDR3 bases are TGTGCCAGCAGCCCCCAGGGGTACAATGAGCAGTTCTTC. Its protein product is CASSPQGYNEQFF.

This clonotype was observed a handful of times. V usage is TRBV12-3 or TRBV12-4 and J usage is TRBJ1-5, with D unresolved. The CDR3 is made up of 13 amino acids. V lost 6 bases to trimming and J lost 5 bases, with 11 bases between them. DNA of the CDR3: TGTGCCAGCAGGGAAGGGATTTATCAGCCCCAGCATTTT. Its protein product is CASREGIYQPQHF.

This rearrangement joins TRBV5-1 to TRBJ2-1; 8 nucleotides match TRBD1. Germline values: CDR1 SGHRS, CDR2 YFSETQ. The CDR3 is 16 amino acids. Germline trimming cut 0 bases from V and 7 bases from J; bases unmatched to any gene: 9. DNA of the CDR3: TGCGCCAGCAGCTTGGACCGGTGGCAGGGGGCGAATGAGCAGTTCTTC. Amino acid sequence: CASSLDRWQGANEQFF.

Only a few counts were recorded for this clonotype. The chain couples TRBV5-1 to TRBJ2-3; D uncertain. V was clipped by 0 bases and J by 4 bases, with 9 bases between them. Germline V gives CDR1 SGHRS, CDR2 YFSETQ. The CDR3 contains 14 residues. The CDR3 DNA is TGCGCCAGCAGCTTGGGAGGTTTCGCAGATACGCAGTATTTT. Translated, it gives CASSLGGFADTQYF. The variable domain in full, completed from reference TRBV5-1 and TRBJ2-3, reads KAGVTQTPRYLIKTRGQQVTLSCSPISGHRSVSWYQQTPGQGLQFLFEYFSETQRNKGNFPGRFSGRQFSNSRSEMNVSTLELGDSALYLCASSLGGFADTQYFGPGTRLTVL.

CDR3 nucleotide sequence: TGTGCCAGCAGTGAACTACGGGGGCAGTACGTC. Encoded protein: CASSELRGQYV. V usage is TRBV6-1 and J usage is TRBJ2-7; possible D gene TRBD2, 5 bases. Germline CDR1 and CDR2: MNHNS and SASEGT. This CDR3 comprises 11 residues. With 2 bases removed from V and 9 bases from J, the gap between germline ends came to 8 bases.

This clonotype was recorded a few times. V is TRBV20-1 and J is TRBJ2-3, with 7 bases lining up with TRBD2. With V trimmed by 1 base and J by 3 bases, 7 bases remained unmatched. This CDR3 contains 15 residues. From germline, CDR1 is DFQATT and CDR2 SNEGSKA (reference sequence). Written as DNA, the CDR3 is TGCAGTGCTAGAGGCCTGCCTAGCGGAACAGATACGCAGTATTTT. This sequence encodes CSARGLPSGTDTQYF.

The chain has TRBV5-1 and TRBJ2-7; perhaps TRBD2 as D (6 bases). The germline CDR1 and CDR2 sequences are SGHRS and YFSETQ. The V end was cut by 0 bases, the J end by 6 bases, with 16 bases between. This CDR3 comprises 15 residues. As DNA, the CDR3 is TGCGCCAGCAGCTTGGGGCCCCCGCGGAGGGCCGAGCAGTACTTC. Amino acids: CASSLGPPRRAEQYF.

CDR3 loop: CASSQEKGGYGYTF. DNA for the CDR3: TGCGCCAGCAGCCAAGAGAAAGGGGGCTATGGCTACACCTTC. The chain is built from TRBV4-1 and TRBJ1-2; a possible D gene is TRBD1 (6 bases). Trimming removed 0 bases from V and 4 bases from J, with 9 bases in between. Germline CDR1 is MGHRA and CDR2 is YSYEKL. The CDR3 contains 14 residues.

The chain recombines TRBV5-1 with TRBJ2-1, with D hard to call. The CDR3 runs to 13 residues. Between the trimmed V and J ends, which lost 0 bases and 15 bases, there was a span of 16 bases. Germline CDR1 reads SGHRS; CDR2 reads YFSETQ. The CDR3 nucleotides read TGCGCCAGCAGCTTGGGTGGCCTCCAAGGGCCGTTCTTC. Protein sequence: CASSLGGLQGPFF.

This clonotype was counted only a few times. This chain links TRBV7-6 with TRBJ1-3, with D possibly TRBD1 on 6 matching bases. Germline V gene lookup returns CDR1 SGHVS and CDR2 FNYEAQ. Trimming pared 3 bases from V and 0 bases from J, leaving 12 bases between. This CDR3 spans 16 amino acids. DNA for the CDR3: TGTGCCAGCAGCTTTCAGGGGACTAGCTCTGGAAACACCATATATTTT. This translates into CASSFQGTSSGNTIYF.

This sequence joins TRBV6-2 or TRBV6-3 and TRBJ2-7, with D tentatively TRBD1 or TRBD2 (6 bases each). The CDR3 extends over 13 amino acids. Between the trimmed V and J ends, which lost 7 bases and 2 bases, there was a span of 12 bases. CDR1 is MNHEY, CDR2 SVGEGT, per germline. In DNA, the CDR3 is TGTGCCAGCACCGGGGGCAGCACCTACGAGCAGTACTTC. Translated, it gives CASTGGSTYEQYF.

This rearrangement joins TRBV11-2 to TRBJ1-1; D remains unclear. The V end was cut by 7 bases, the J end by 0 bases, with 12 bases between. Germline V lookup: CDR1 SGHAT, CDR2 FQNNGV. The CDR3 contains 14 residues. In nucleotides, the CDR3 is TGTGCCAGCACCCTCCTCCGGATGAACACTGAAGCTTTCTTT. This encodes CASTLLRMNTEAFF.

The chain recombines TRBV27 with TRBJ1-2; tentative D call: TRBD1 (6 bases). With 8 bases removed from V and 2 bases from J, the gap between germline ends came to 15 bases. Germline loops: CDR1 MNHEY, CDR2 SMNVEV (reference sequence). The CDR3 spans 14 residues. CDR3 sequence reads: CASRSSGTNYGYTF. The DNA for the CDR3 is TGTGCCAGCCGATCTTCCGGGACAAACTATGGCTACACCTTC.

The chain has TRBV28 and TRBJ1-2, with D unclear. CDR1 is MDHEN and CDR2 is SYDVKM in the germline V gene. V lost 2 bases and J 5 bases, leaving 6 bases between the germline ends. There are 12 residues in the CDR3. CDR3 sequence: CASSLDFYGYTF. As DNA, the CDR3 is TGTGCCAGCAGTTTAGACTTTTATGGCTACACCTTC.

This chain's CDR3 is CATTAFSGANVLTF. The CDR3 DNA reads TGTGCCACCACAGCCTTCTCTGGGGCCAACGTCCTGACTTTC. The chain links TRBV2 to TRBJ2-6, with D unclear. Trimming pared 10 bases from V and 0 bases from J, leaving 10 bases between. Per germline, CDR1 SNHLY and CDR2 FYNNEI. The CDR3 contains 14 residues.

The rearrangement joins TRBV3-1 to TRBJ2-7; D may correspond to TRBD1 or TRBD2 (5 bases each). CDR1 and CDR2 (germline): LGHDT, YNNKEL (reference sequence). The V gene lost 4 bases and the J gene lost 1 base, with 20 bases spanning the gap. CDR3 size: 17 residues. The CDR3 DNA follows: TGTGCCAGCAGCCCTATAGTTCAGGGCGGGCTATCCTACGAGCAGTACTTC. This sequence encodes CASSPIVQGGLSYEQYF.

V gene TRBV5-1 combines with J gene TRBJ2-7, with D possibly TRBD1 on 6 matching bases. V lost 4 bases, J lost 7 bases, and 21 bases lay in between. Germline loops: CDR1 SGHRS, CDR2 YFSETQ. CDR3 length: 15 amino acids. CDR3 amino acids: CASSPGARGGQEQYV. The CDR3 DNA sequence: TGCGCCAGCAGCCCGGGTGCCCGAGGGGGTCAAGAGCAGTACGTC.

The chain has TRBV20-1 and TRBJ1-6, with 10 nucleotides matching TRBD1. This CDR3 has 14 amino acids. The germline V gene has CDR1 DFQATT and CDR2 SNEGSKA (reference sequence). Germline trimming cut 6 bases from V and 6 bases from J; bases unmatched to any gene: 5. The CDR3: CSARTGGANSPLHF. CDR3 nucleotides: TGCAGTGCCCGGACAGGGGGGGCTAATTCACCCCTCCACTTT.

This clonotype appeared a few times. Here the CDR3 reads CASSQVSGQGARETQYF. For the CDR3, the DNA is TGTGCCAGCAGCCAAGTCTCGGGACAGGGGGCCCGAGAGACCCAGTACTTC. This rearrangement joins TRBV4-2 to TRBJ2-5; 12 nucleotides agree with TRBD1. The CDR3 consists of 17 residues. J gave up 4 bases and V 1 base, and 7 bases lay outside the gene matches. Looked up from germline, CDR1 is LGHNA and CDR2 is YNFKEQ.

This clonotype appeared a few times. The gene calls are TRBV18 and TRBJ2-3; TRBD2 matches at 13 bases. Germline V gene sequence: CDR1 KGHSH, CDR2 LQKENI. J lost 1 base, V lost 6 bases, and 1 base had no gene match. The CDR3 consists of 15 residues. The CDR3 is CASSGLAGGTDTQYF. DNA for the CDR3: TGTGCCAGCTCCGGACTAGCGGGGGGCACAGATACGCAGTATTTT.

This chain joins TRBV12-3 or TRBV12-4 and TRBJ2-3; D remains unclear. CDR3 length equals 12 residues. V lost 3 bases and J 6 bases, leaving 7 bases between the germline ends. DNA for the CDR3: TGTGCCAGCAGTTTCGCCAGGGATACGCAGTATTTT. Its protein product is CASSFARDTQYF.

This clonotype was seen only a few times. The V call is TRBV6-1, the J call TRBJ1-1; D remains ambiguous. CDR1 is MNHNS and CDR2 is SASEGT in the germline V gene. Trimming stripped 2 bases from V and 2 bases from J, with 6 bases between. CDR3 size: 13 residues. The CDR3 loop reads CASSEQANTEAFF. The CDR3 bases are TGTGCCAGCAGTGAACAGGCAAACACTGAAGCTTTCTTT.

This clonotype showed up just a few times. V and J are TRBV9 and TRBJ1-1; possible D gene TRBD1, 6 bases. Germline assignment: CDR1 SGDLS and CDR2 YYNGEE. V was cut by 5 bases and J by 4 bases, with 12 bases left in between. CDR3 length: 13 amino acids. In DNA form, the CDR3 reads TGTGCCAGCAGTGTGGAGGGGGGCACTGAAGCTTTCTTT. As protein: CASSVEGGTEAFF.

This clonotype was counted between two and nine times. The chain recombines TRBV12-3 or TRBV12-4 with TRBJ1-4; D is unresolved. The CDR3 sequence is 12 residues long. Trimming cost V 3 bases and J 4 bases, with 3 bases left between them. The CDR3 region is CASSFLNEKLFF. In nucleotides, the CDR3 is TGTGCCAGCAGTTTTCTTAATGAAAAACTGTTTTTT.

This clonotype was detected only a few times. The chain couples TRBV20-1 to TRBJ2-3; possibly TRBD2 for D (6 bases). Germline CDR1 and CDR2: DFQATT and SNEGSKA (reference sequence). CDR3 length: 15 residues. Trimming shortened V by 3 bases and J by 2 bases, and 15 bases separated the two germline ends. CDR3 protein: CSASAGGVSTDTQYF. The CDR3 DNA is TGCAGTGCTAGCGCGGGCGGGGTGTCCACAGATACGCAGTATTTT.

The chain links TRBV5-1 to TRBJ2-5; D remains unclear. The CDR3 sequence is 13 residues long. The germline CDR1 and CDR2 sequences are SGHRS and YFSETQ. Trimming took off 8 bases at V and 2 bases at J, with 13 bases between the two ends. The CDR3, as DNA: TGCGCCAGTTCCACGGCAAAACAAGAGACCCAGTACTTC. It yields the protein CASSTAKQETQYF.

The gene calls are TRBV7-8 and TRBJ2-2; the D is unclear. Germline V gene sequence: CDR1 SGHVS, CDR2 FQNEAQ. The CDR3 spans 16 residues. Trimming stripped 1 base from V and 1 base from J, with 10 bases between. The chain's CDR3 is CASSLVNIGNTGELFF. DNA of the CDR3: TGTGCCAGCAGCTTAGTAAATATAGGGAACACCGGGGAGCTGTTTTTT. Supplemented by reference TRBV7-8 and TRBJ2-2, the full variable domain reads GAGVSQSPRYKVAKRGQDVALRCDPISGHVSLFWYQQALGQGPEFLTYFQNEAQLDKSGLPSDRFFAERPEGSVSTLKIQRTQQEDSAVYLCASSLVNIGNTGELFFGEGSRLTVL.